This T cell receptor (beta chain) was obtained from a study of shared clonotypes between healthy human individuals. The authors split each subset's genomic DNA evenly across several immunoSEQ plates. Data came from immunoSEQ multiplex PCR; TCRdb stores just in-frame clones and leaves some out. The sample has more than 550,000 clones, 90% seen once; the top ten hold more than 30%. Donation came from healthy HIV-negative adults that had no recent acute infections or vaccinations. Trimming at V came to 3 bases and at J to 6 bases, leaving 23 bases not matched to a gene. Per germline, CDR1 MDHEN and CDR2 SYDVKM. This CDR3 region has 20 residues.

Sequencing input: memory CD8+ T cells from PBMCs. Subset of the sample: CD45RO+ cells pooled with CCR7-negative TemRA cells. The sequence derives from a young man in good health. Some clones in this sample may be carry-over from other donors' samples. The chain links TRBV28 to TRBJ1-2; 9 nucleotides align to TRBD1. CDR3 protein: CASSFNIWGTGTGLGDGYTF. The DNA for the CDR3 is TGTGCCAGCAGTTTCAATATTTGGGGAACCGGGACAGGGTTGGGTGATGGCTACACCTTC.